The TCR beta chain described here comes from a study of CD8+CD57+ T cells in acquired aplastic anemia (dated by TCRdb to 2016 to 2019). With respect to the entire study: On average, sorted CD4+ and CD8+ cells yielded approximately 3 ug of extracted DNA, with a range of roughly 0.17 to 30 ug. CD8+CD57+ expansion was defined as frequency above the mean frequency observed in healthy subjects.

Per the germline V gene, SGHRS is the CDR1 and YFSETQ is the CDR2. From the cysteine through the phenylalanine, the CDR3 covers 16 amino acids. CDR3 DNA only is kept here, 48 bases in frame from base 1. Trimming takes 2 bases from V and 3 bases from J, and the germline ends sit 18 bases apart. There are a few counts of this clonotype. Its antigen is currently not known. No base-level quality is on record; no much larger clone is a single base apart. TCR beta VDJ combination and CDR3 sequence profiling used genomic DNA as the template. An Illumina HiSeq 2000 was used for TCR repertoire sequencing. The published analysis was carried out like this. TRBV/TRBJ rearrangement plots, CDR3 size and DJ length profiles, and Simpson's diversity index were used to assess repertoires. The immunodominant clone was defined as the most abundant DNA sequence in deep sequencing data. CDR3 amino acid sequences were screened for sharing across subjects and were compared with published repertoires and the VDJdb database. The public reads were reprocessed in TCRdb via fastp at Q25 and MiXCR, keeping in-frame beta chains. Each record represents a unique CDR3 protein, reported with the most common genes and DNA among its rows. In this record, the V and J calls reflect TCRdb's handling and not the investigators' own analysis. Within this sample are roughly 240,000 distinct CDR3 sequences, with approximately 45% of them counted one time only. The ten top clones hold 7.8% of the sample.

Findings and caveats that apply to the study as a whole: Nearly 30 CD8+ CDR3 sequences were found in both patients and controls but appeared to be highly expressed in patients and within the immunodominant clones of the patients. CD8+ Simpson's diversity did not differ significantly between patients and healthy controls (P=0.060).

The patients picked for sequencing were ones in whom flow cytometry had shown an expansion of CD8+CD57+ cells. Every patient had a diagnosis of severe acquired aplastic anemia based on International Study of Aplastic Anemia and Agranulocytosis and Camitta criteria. At the time blood was sampled, none of the patients had received any therapy. In the study, sorted CD4+ and CD8+ blood T cells from patients with severe aplastic anemia and from healthy subjects underwent deep sequencing of TCR repertoires. Patients were enrolled under clinicaltrials.gov protocols 00001620, 01623167, 00001397, 00071045, 00081523 and 00961064 in the USA. Ficoll-Paque density gradient centrifugation was used to isolate peripheral blood mononuclear cells. Before DNA extraction, CD4+ and CD8+ T cells were sorted by FACS or by magnetic beads.

The chain is encoded by TRBV5-1 joined to TRBJ2-7; the D gene assignment is ambiguous. Sequenced sample: sorted CD4+, CD8+, or CD8+CD57+ T cells (not recorded which) from PBMCs. The TCR originated in a human donor with aplastic anemia. The DNA is TGCGCCAGCAGCTTTGCTCGGGCCCGAAATTTCTACGAGCAGTACTTC. The translation is CASSFARARNFYEQYF.